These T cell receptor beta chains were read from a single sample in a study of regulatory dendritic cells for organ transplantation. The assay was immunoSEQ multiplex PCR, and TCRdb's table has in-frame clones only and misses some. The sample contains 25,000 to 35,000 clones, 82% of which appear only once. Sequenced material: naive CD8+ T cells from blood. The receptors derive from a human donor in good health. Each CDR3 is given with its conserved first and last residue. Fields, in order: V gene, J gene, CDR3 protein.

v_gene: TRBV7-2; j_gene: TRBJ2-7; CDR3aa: CASSFGTYEQYF
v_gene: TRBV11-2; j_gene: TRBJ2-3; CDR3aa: CASSTAGASTDTQYF
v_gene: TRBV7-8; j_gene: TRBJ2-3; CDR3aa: CASSSIQGLLADTQYF
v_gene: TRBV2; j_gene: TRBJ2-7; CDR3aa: CASSESVTYEQYF
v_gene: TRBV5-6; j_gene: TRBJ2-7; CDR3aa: CASSLLGRGDEQYF
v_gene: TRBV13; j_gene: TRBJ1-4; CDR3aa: CASSRQNEKLFF
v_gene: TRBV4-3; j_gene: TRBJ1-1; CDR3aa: CASSQEGRVYTEAFF
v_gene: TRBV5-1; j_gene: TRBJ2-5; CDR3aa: CASSASGTRGETQYF
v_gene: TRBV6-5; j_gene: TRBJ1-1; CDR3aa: CASSYGGNTEAFF
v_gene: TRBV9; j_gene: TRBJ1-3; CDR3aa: CASSVPQGPADTIYF